These T cell receptor beta chains were read from a single sample in a study of blood T cell repertoires in COVID-19. The method was immunoSEQ multiplex PCR; TCRdb's version includes in-frame clones alone and lacks a portion of them. Of roughly 89,000 clones listed, about 80% are singletons. Sequencing was performed on peripheral blood. All receptors derive from a woman aged 70-85 years with acute or convalescent COVID-19. Both conserved end residues are part of each CDR3. A D gene is named only where the DNA matches it firmly. Expanded clones are given a class, and other clones once, few, many or no size at all.

J gene | D gene | V gene | clone size | CDR3 DNA | CDR3 protein
TRBJ2-7 | TRBD2 | TRBV7-8 | NA | TGTGCCAAAACGGGGGGACCTTTCGAGCAGTACTTC | CAKTGGPFEQYF
TRBJ1-2 | NA | TRBV9 | few | TGTGCCAGCAGCCCAGACAGTTATCTTTATGGCTACACCTTC | CASSPDSYLYGYTF
TRBJ2-1 | NA | TRBV4-3 | NA | TGCGCCAGCAGCCGCACACCCCGGACTATCCACAATGAGCAGTTCTTC | CASSRTPRTIHNEQFF
TRBJ2-7 | TRBD1 | TRBV5-4 | NA | TGTGCCAGCAGCGAACAGGGGGCTTACGAGCAGTACTTC | CASSEQGAYEQYF
TRBJ1-4 | NA | TRBV12-3/TRBV12-4 | NA | TGTGCCAGCAGGATGGGCGAAAAACTGTTTTTT | CASRMGEKLFF
TRBJ2-2 | NA | TRBV10-2 | NA | TGCGCCAGCAGTGAAACCAGTCGGAACACCGGGGAGCTGTTTTTT | CASSETSRNTGELFF
TRBJ2-7 | TRBD1 | TRBV30 | NA | TGTGCCTGGGAGGGCAGGGGGTCCTACGAGCAGTACTTC | CAWEGRGSYEQYF
TRBJ2-1 | TRBD1 | TRBV6-4 | NA | TGTGCCAGCAGTGACTCGCCCAGACAGGGGTACTACAATGAGCAGTTCTTC | CASSDSPRQGYYNEQFF
TRBJ2-1 | NA | TRBV3-1/TRBV3-2 | NA | TGTGCCAGCAGCCAACCTCCCCACAATGAGCAGTTCTTC | CASSQPPHNEQFF
TRBJ2-5 | NA | TRBV9 | NA | TGTGCCAGCAGCGCGGGGCCCCAGGGGGGGACCCAGTACTTC | CASSAGPQGGTQYF
TRBJ2-1 | NA | TRBV6-6 | NA | TGTGCCAGCAGTTCTGGAGGTTTGGCGTACAATGAGCAGTTCTTC | CASSSGGLAYNEQFF
TRBJ2-5 | NA | TRBV28 | NA | TGTGCCAGCAGTTTAAGGATGTCAGGGCGGGGAGAGACCCAGTACTTC | CASSLRMSGRGETQYF
TRBJ1-2 | NA | TRBV7-9 | NA | TGTGCCAGCAGCCCCCTGGGGGACAAAAGGAGTGGCTACACCTTC | CASSPLGDKRSGYTF
TRBJ2-7 | NA | TRBV11-2 | few | TGTGCCAGCAGTTCAGAGCCGGAGCGGCCACTGGTAGGGACTTTTGCGTTC | CASSSEPERPLVGTFAF
TRBJ2-2 | NA | TRBV6-5 | once | TGTGCCAGCAGGGCTAGCTTCACCGGGGAGCTGTTTTTT | CASRASFTGELFF
TRBJ2-1 | TRBD2 | TRBV4-1 | NA | TGCGCCAGCAGGGGGGAGGGGTACAATGAGCAGTTCTTC | CASRGEGYNEQFF
TRBJ1-5 | NA | TRBV28 | NA | TGTGCCAGCAGTTCTGACACCGTTCAGCCCCAGCATTTT | CASSSDTVQPQHF
TRBJ2-5 | NA | TRBV7-6 | NA | TGTGCCAGCAGCTGGGAGGTAGAGACCCAGTACTTC | CASSWEVETQYF
TRBJ1-5 | NA | TRBV9 | once | TGTGCCAGCAGCGTAGTCATACATAGCAATCAGCCCCAGCATTTT | CASSVVIHSNQPQHF
TRBJ1-1 | TRBD1 | TRBV6-2/TRBV6-3 | NA | TGTGCCAGCAGTGACAGGGTGCGGACTGAAGCTTTCTTT | CASSDRVRTEAFF
TRBJ1-3 | TRBD1 | TRBV6-2/TRBV6-3 | NA | TGTGCCAGCAGTCAAGGACAGGCCCCCTCTGGAAACACCATATATTTT | CASSQGQAPSGNTIYF
TRBJ2-7 | NA | TRBV12-3/TRBV12-4 | many | TGTGCCAGCAGTTCCTCGACAGTCTACGAGCAGTACTTC | CASSSSTVYEQYF
TRBJ2-2 | NA | TRBV6-1 | NA | TGTGCCAGCAGTGAAATAACTGACACCGGGGAGCTGTTTTTT | CASSEITDTGELFF
TRBJ1-1 | NA | TRBV6-1 | NA | TGTGCCAGCAGTGAAATTATGGGGGGCACTGAAGCTTTCTTT | CASSEIMGGTEAFF
TRBJ2-7 | TRBD2 | TRBV5-1 | NA | TGCGCCAGCAGCTTGGAGGGACTAGCGGCTTACGAGCAGTACTTC | CASSLEGLAAYEQYF
TRBJ2-5 | TRBD2 | TRBV30 | NA | TGTGCCTGGGGGACTACCCCCGAGACCCAGTACTTC | CAWGTTPETQYF
TRBJ2-7 | TRBD1 | TRBV6-2/TRBV6-3 | NA | TGTGCCAGCAGTTACTCGAGCGGACAGGGGTTCTCCTACGAGCAGTACTTC | CASSYSSGQGFSYEQYF
TRBJ1-1 | TRBD1 | TRBV18 | NA | TGTGCCAGCTCCCTGACAGGGGTGAACACTGAAGCTTTCTTT | CASSLTGVNTEAFF
TRBJ2-7 | TRBD1 | TRBV27 | NA | TGTGCCAGCAGGAAATCGGACAGGGCAAACGAGCAGTACTTC | CASRKSDRANEQYF
TRBJ1-2 | NA | TRBV5-4 | NA | TGTGCCAGCAGCCCCGACAGAACCTATGGCTACACCTTC | CASSPDRTYGYTF
TRBJ2-7 | NA | TRBV7-8 | few | TGTGCCAGCAGCTTAAAACCAGGGTTCGAGGAGCAGTACTTC | CASSLKPGFEEQYF
TRBJ1-2 | NA | TRBV7-2 | NA | TGTGCCAGCAGCTTCGTCGGAGGATATGGCTACACCTTC | CASSFVGGYGYTF